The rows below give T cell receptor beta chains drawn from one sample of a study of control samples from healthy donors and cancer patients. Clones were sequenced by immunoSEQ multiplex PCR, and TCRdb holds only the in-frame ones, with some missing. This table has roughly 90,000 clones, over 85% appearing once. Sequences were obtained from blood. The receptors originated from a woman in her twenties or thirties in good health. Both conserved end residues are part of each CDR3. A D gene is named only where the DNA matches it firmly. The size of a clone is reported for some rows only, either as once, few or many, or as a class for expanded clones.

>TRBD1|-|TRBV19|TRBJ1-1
CASSIAVEGPGQPNTEAFF
TGTGCCAGTAGTATAGCAGTAGAGGGGCCGGGACAGCCGAACACTGAAGCTTTCTTT
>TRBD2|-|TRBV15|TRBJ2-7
CATSREVGLAGGDRYEQYF
TGTGCCACCAGCAGAGAGGTGGGACTAGCGGGAGGGGATCGCTACGAGCAGTACTTC
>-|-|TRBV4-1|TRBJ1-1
CASSPLGGLASEAFF
TGCGCCAGCAGCCCCCTCGGGGGGTTGGCTTCTGAAGCTTTCTTT
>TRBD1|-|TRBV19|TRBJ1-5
CASRQGYNQPQHF
TGTGCCAGTCGACAGGGCTACAATCAGCCCCAGCATTTT
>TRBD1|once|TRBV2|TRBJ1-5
CASRLRQGAGNQPQHF
TGTGCCAGCAGACTTCGACAGGGGGCTGGCAATCAGCCCCAGCATTTT
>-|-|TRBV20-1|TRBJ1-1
CSARDRTGAFF
TGCAGTGCTAGAGATAGGACGGGCGCTTTCTTT
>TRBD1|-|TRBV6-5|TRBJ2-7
CASRKRQGPSYEQYF
TGTGCCAGCAGAAAGAGACAGGGTCCGTCCTACGAGCAGTACTTC
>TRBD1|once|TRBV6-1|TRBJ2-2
CASSDTTGILSGELFF
TGTGCCAGCAGTGATACGACAGGGATTCTCTCCGGGGAGCTGTTTTTT
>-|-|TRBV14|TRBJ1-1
CASSQGIPGEVGAFF
TGTGCCAGCAGCCAAGGCATTCCTGGGGAGGTGGGGGCTTTCTTT
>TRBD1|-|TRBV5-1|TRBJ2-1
CASSSFGQGTHNEQFF
TGCGCCAGCAGCTCCTTCGGACAGGGAACCCACAATGAGCAGTTCTTC
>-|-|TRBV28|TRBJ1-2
CASHQNNYGYTF
TGTGCCAGCCATCAGAACAACTATGGCTACACCTTC
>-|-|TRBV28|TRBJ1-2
CASSFNYGYTF
TGTGCCAGCAGTTTCAACTATGGCTACACCTTC
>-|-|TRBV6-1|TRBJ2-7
CASSDTGLTNEQYF
TGTGCCAGCAGTGACACAGGGCTGACTAACGAGCAGTACTTC
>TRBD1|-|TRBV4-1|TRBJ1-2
CASSQHPIPGTGVRNGYTF
TGCGCCAGCAGCCAACACCCAATCCCCGGGACAGGGGTTCGTAATGGCTACACCTTC
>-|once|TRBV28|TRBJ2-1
CATQEEYHNEQFF
TGTGCCACGCAGGAGGAATACCACAATGAGCAGTTCTTC
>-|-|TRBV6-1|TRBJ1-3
CASSESGPGNTIYF
TGTGCCAGCAGTGAATCGGGCCCTGGAAACACCATATATTTT
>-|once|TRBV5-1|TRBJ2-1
CASSLTGGLGMDEQFF
TGCGCCAGCAGCCTGACAGGTGGCCTCGGTATGGATGAGCAGTTCTTC
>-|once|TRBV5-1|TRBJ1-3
CASSTDSSGNTIYF
TGCGCCAGCAGCACGGATTCCTCTGGAAACACCATATATTTT
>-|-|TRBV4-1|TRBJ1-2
CASSQGTTPSGYTF
TGCGCCAGCAGCCAAGGGACAACCCCTTCTGGCTACACCTTC
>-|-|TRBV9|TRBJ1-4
CASSPARGGGEKLFF
TGTGCCAGCAGCCCCGCCCGGGGGGGCGGTGAAAAACTGTTTTTT
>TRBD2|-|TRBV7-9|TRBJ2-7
CASSQTSGIGEQYF
TGTGCCAGCAGCCAGACTAGCGGGATAGGCGAGCAGTACTTC
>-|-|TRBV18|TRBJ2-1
CASSLLEGPKHNEQFF
TGTGCCAGCTCCCTTCTGGAGGGGCCAAAACACAATGAGCAGTTCTTC
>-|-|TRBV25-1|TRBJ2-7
CASSELGNYEYF
TGTGCCAGCAGTGAACTAGGGAACTACGAGTACTTC
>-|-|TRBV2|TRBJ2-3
CASTTRSPTDTQYF
TGTGCCAGCACCACCCGTTCCCCGACAGATACGCAGTATTTT
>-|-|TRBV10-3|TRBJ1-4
CAIGPYLWGEKLFF
TGTGCCATCGGTCCATACCTATGGGGTGAAAAACTGTTTTTT
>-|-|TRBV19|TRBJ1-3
CATRGDLTGNTIYF
TGTGCCACTCGGGGGGATCTTACTGGAAACACCATATATTTT
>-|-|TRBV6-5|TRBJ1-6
CASSSHRIVSPLHF
TGTGCCAGCAGTTCACACAGGATAGTTTCACCCCTCCACTTT
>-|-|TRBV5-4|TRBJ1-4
CASSLDGGDEKLFF
TGTGCCAGCAGCTTGGATGGGGGCGATGAAAAACTGTTTTTT
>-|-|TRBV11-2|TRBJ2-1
CASSLDDSSYNEQFF
TGTGCCAGCAGCTTAGACGACAGCTCCTACAATGAGCAGTTCTTC
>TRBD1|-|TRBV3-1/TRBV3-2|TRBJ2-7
CASSQLGTGSYYEQYF
TGTGCCAGCAGCCAATTAGGGACAGGGTCCTACTACGAGCAGTACTTC
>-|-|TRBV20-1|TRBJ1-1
CNARGNTEAFF
TGCAATGCCAGGGGGAACACTGAAGCTTTCTTT
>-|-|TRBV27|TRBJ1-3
CASRSSGNTIYF
TGTGCCAGCAGGAGCTCTGGAAACACCATATATTTT
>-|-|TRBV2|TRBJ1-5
CASSKDHSGNQPQHF
TGTGCCAGCAGTAAAGACCACTCGGGCAATCAGCCCCAGCATTTT
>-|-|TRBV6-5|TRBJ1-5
CASSPDRNQPQHF
TGTGCCAGCAGCCCGGACAGAAATCAGCCCCAGCATTTT
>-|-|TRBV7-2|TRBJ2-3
CASSPRGSTDTQYF
TGTGCCAGCAGCCCACGAGGTAGCACAGATACGCAGTATTTT
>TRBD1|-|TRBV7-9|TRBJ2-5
CASSPRQGRTETQYF
TGTGCCAGCAGCCCCCGACAGGGAAGGACGGAGACCCAGTACTTC
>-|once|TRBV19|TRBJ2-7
CASSGLDRPREQYF
TGTGCCAGTAGTGGATTGGACCGGCCCCGAGAGCAGTACTTC
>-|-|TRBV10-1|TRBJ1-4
CASSVLSEKLFF
TGCGCCAGCAGTGTGCTCAGTGAAAAACTGTTTTTT
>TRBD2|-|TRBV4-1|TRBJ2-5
CASSPLAGEETQYF
TGCGCCAGCAGCCCCCTAGCGGGCGAAGAGACCCAGTACTTC
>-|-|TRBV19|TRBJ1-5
CASSIGPTGPQHF
TGTGCCAGTAGTATTGGACCCACGGGGCCCCAGCATTTT
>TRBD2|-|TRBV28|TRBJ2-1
CASSLWTSGRALDEQFF
TGTGCCAGCAGTTTATGGACTAGCGGGAGGGCCTTAGATGAGCAGTTCTTC
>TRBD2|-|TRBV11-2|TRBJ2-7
CASTLSTSGDYEQYF
TGTGCCAGCACCCTATCAACTAGCGGGGATTACGAGCAGTACTTC
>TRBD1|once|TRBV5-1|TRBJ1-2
CASSPGQGLGGGYTF
TGCGCCAGCAGCCCTGGACAGGGGCTCGGAGGAGGCTACACCTTC
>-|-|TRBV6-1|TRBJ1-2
CASSEGGDGYTF
TGTGCCAGCAGTGAAGGGGGAGATGGCTACACCTTC
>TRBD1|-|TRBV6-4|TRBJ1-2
CASSGIGGVYTF
TGTGCCAGCAGCGGAATAGGGGGCGTCTACACCTTC
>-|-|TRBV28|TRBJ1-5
CASTGSNSNQPQHF
TGTGCCAGCACGGGAAGTAATAGCAATCAGCCCCAGCATTTT
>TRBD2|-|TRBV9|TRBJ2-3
CASSVYGRVADTQYF
TGTGCCAGCAGCGTATACGGGAGGGTGGCAGATACGCAGTATTTT
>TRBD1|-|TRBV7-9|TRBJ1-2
CASSQDRWSGYTF
TGTGCCAGCAGCCAGGACAGGTGGAGTGGCTACACCTTC
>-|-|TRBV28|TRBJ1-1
CASSQGGYTEAFF
TGTGCCAGCAGTCAGGGAGGTTACACTGAAGCTTTCTTT
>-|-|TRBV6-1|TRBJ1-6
CASSEAVRGRSPLHF
TGTGCCAGCAGTGAAGCGGTCAGGGGACGGTCACCCCTCCACTTT
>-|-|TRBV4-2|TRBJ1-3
CASSQDAGGNTIYF
TGTGCCAGCAGCCAAGATGCAGGCGGCAACACCATATATTTT
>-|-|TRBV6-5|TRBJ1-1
CASSFQGGTEAFF
TGTGCCAGCAGTTTTCAGGGTGGCACTGAAGCTTTCTTT
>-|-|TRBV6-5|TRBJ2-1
CAAGYFNEQFF
TGTGCGGCCGGGTATTTCAATGAGCAGTTCTTC
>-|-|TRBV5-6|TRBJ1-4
CASSSTWAGYGEKLFF
TGTGCCAGCAGTTCGACTTGGGCAGGGTACGGTGAAAAACTGTTTTTT
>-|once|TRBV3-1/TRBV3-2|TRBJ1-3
CATRGTASGNTIYF
TGTGCCACCAGAGGTACAGCCTCTGGAAACACCATATATTTT